This T cell receptor (beta chain) is from a study of T cell responses to AZD1222 COVID-19 vaccine. The overall study: Combined were second doses at about 4 or about 12 weeks. The study, taken as a whole, reports: CD4 TCRs associated with vaccination spanned spike, dominating at 160-218 and 743-854. Donors skewed white British and female; clonal diversity was possibly underestimated. Elevations in Spike-specific TCR breadth and depth followed administration of two AZD1222 doses.

Germline V lookup: CDR1 GTSNPN, CDR2 SVGIG (reference sequence). CDR3 length: 16 amino acids. With 2 bases removed from V and 0 bases from J, the gap between germline ends came to 11 bases. To note about this clone: Its specificity is unknown.

TCRdb keeps only in-frame clones here, not all; method: immunoSEQ multiplex PCR. The sample carries about 99,000 clones, less than 95% recorded once. The V gene is TRBV30, the J gene TRBJ1-6; possible D gene TRBD1, 6 bases. The sequences come from peripheral blood, collected on day 0 of AZD1222 vaccination. The source is an adult in good health. The CDR3 DNA reads as TGTGCCTGGAGTCCCCCCAGGGGCTCCTATAATTCACCCCTCCACTTT. Its translation is CAWSPPRGSYNSPLHF.